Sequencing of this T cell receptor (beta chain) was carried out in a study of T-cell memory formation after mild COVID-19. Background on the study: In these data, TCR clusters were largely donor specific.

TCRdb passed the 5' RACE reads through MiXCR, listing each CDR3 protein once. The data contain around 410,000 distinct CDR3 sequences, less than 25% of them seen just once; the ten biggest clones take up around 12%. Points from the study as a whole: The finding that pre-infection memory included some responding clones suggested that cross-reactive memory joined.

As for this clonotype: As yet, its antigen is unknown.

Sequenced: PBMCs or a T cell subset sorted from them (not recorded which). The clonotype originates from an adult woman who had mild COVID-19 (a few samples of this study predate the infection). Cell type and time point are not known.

CDR3 sequence reads: CASSLATLGTGTGELFF. The DNA for the CDR3 is TGTGCCAGCAGCTTAGCCACCCTGGGGACAGGGACCGGGGAGCTGTTTTTT. The rearrangement links TRBV7-6 to TRBJ2-2; 9 nucleotides agree with TRBD1. The CDR3 extends over 17 amino acids. J gave up 5 bases and V 0 bases, and 7 bases lay outside the gene matches. CDR1 SGHVS and CDR2 FNYEAQ come from the germline V gene.